One TCR beta chain is described in this entry. This specimen comes from a study of blood T cell repertoires in COVID-19. The overall study: Acute-phase and convalescent COVID-19 samples originated in the United States, Italy and Spain. In each case, the material was cDNA or gDNA derived from T cells, B-cell-depleted T cells, or PBMCs.

Trimming shortened V by 8 bases and J by 3 bases, and 16 bases separated the two germline ends. The length of the CDR3 is 14 residues. Germline V CDR1 and CDR2: LNHDA, SQIVND (reference sequence). Sequenced by immunoSEQ multiplex PCR; TCRdb stores in-frame clones only, minus some. The sample shows 50,000 or so clones, around 91% of them seen only once. The rearrangement links TRBV19 to TRBJ1-2, with D maybe TRBD1 (6 bases). Sequencing was done on a sample of peripheral blood. The TCR sequence derives from a man aged 55 to 70 with active COVID-19. The CDR3 coding sequence is TGTGCCAGTTTGGGGGCAGGGGAGCACTATGGCTACACCTTC. It yields the protein CASLGAGEHYGYTF.